This record concerns one T cell receptor (beta chain) sequence. Its antigen is as yet unknown. The data belong to a study of siplizumab effects on memory and regulatory T cells. The study assayed approximately 100,000 TCR templates per sample. TCRdb's table, derived via immunoSEQ multiplex PCR, lists solely in-frame clones and lacks some. The repertoire holds roughly 100,000 clones, with 90% to 95% as singletons. General study findings and limits: Of the alloreactive clones, only a minor fraction mapped to unstimulated subsets. Mappable alloreactive CD4+ clones averaged around 74% Treg-derived with siplizumab versus roughly 30% in controls. Neither a naive nor a memory phenotype was assignable to roughly 80-96% of proliferating CD4+ or CD8+ clones.

The CDR3 is made up of 14 amino acids. V lost 2 bases, J lost 4 bases, and 9 bases lay in between. The germline CDR1 and CDR2 sequences are SGHNT and YYREEE (reference sequence). The chain is built from TRBV5-4 and TRBJ2-2; D call uncertain. The receptor was derived from a human donor in good health. Sequencing was carried out using CD4+ T cells sorted from blood. CDR3 protein: CASSFSPSTGELFF. In DNA form, the CDR3 reads TGTGCCAGCAGCTTTAGCCCCTCCACCGGGGAGCTGTTTTTT.